The 30 T cell receptor beta chains reported below all come from one sample, sequenced in a study of CD8 T cells in Susac syndrome. Random hexamers served to reverse transcribe roughly 0.45 to 1 ug RNA. Each CDR3 protein gets one entry after TCRdb re-called the immunoSEQ multiplex PCR reads with MiXCR. The sample yields approximately 170,000 distinct CDR3 sequences, about 91% seen once. Input material: CD4+ T cells from PBMCs. The origin of the receptors is a human donor in good health.

This rearrangement joins TRBV18 to TRBJ2-6; possible D gene TRBD1, 5 bases. Trimming took off 3 bases at V and 0 bases at J, with 15 bases between the two ends. Per the germline V gene, CDR1 is KGHSH and CDR2 is LQKENI. The CDR3 runs 18 residues. CDR3 sequence (DNA): TGTGCCAGCTCACCGAAGCAGGGAAGGGGCTCTGGGGCCAACGTCCTGACTTTC. Translating it yields CASSPKQGRGSGANVLTF.

The CDR3 sequence is CSARDLPGGEGYTF. In DNA form, the CDR3 reads TGCAGTGCTAGAGACCTACCTGGGGGCGAAGGCTACACCTTC. This chain connects TRBV20-1 to TRBJ1-2; possibly TRBD1 for D (6 bases). V was clipped by 0 bases and J by 8 bases, with 16 bases between them. Germline CDR1 reads DFQATT; CDR2 reads SNEGSKA (reference sequence). This CDR3 has 14 residues.

The chain uses TRBV5-4 and TRBJ2-5; 7 nucleotides agree with TRBD2. Germline loops: CDR1 SGHNT, CDR2 YYREEE (reference sequence). With V trimmed by 4 bases and J by 3 bases, 3 bases remained unmatched. The CDR3 is 13 amino acids. In DNA form, the CDR3 reads TGTGCCAGCAGCAGTACTAGCGAAGAGACCCAGTACTTC. Translating it yields CASSSTSEETQYF.

The genes are TRBV5-1 and TRBJ2-2, with 12 nucleotides matching TRBD2. Trimming cost V 0 bases and J 6 bases; bases outside gene matches: 0. Per the germline V gene, CDR1 is SGHRS and CDR2 is YFSETQ. The CDR3 is 15 residues long. DNA for the CDR3: TGCGCCAGCAGCTTGGGGACTAGCGGGGCCGGGGAGCTGTTTTTT. Protein: CASSLGTSGAGELFF.

The rearrangement links TRBV7-2 to TRBJ2-5, with no clear D. The CDR3 is made up of 15 amino acids. Germline assignment: CDR1 SGHTA and CDR2 FQGNSA. Trimming shortened V by 6 bases and J by 5 bases, and 19 bases separated the two germline ends. CDR3 region: CASRPTGLDGETQYF. The DNA of the CDR3 is TGTGCCAGCAGGCCCACCGGGCTTGACGGGGAGACCCAGTACTTC.

The chain carries TRBV7-2 and TRBJ2-7; TRBD2 agrees at 7 bases. The J segment lost 4 bases and the V segment lost 1 base, leaving 4 bases of the junction unmatched. The V gene's germline CDR1 is SGHTA and CDR2 FQGNSA. The CDR3 covers 14 residues. CDR3 sequence reads: CASSLGPAGYEQYF. The CDR3 DNA reads TGTGCCAGCAGCTTAGGTCCAGCGGGATACGAGCAGTACTTC.

The gene calls are TRBV12-3 or TRBV12-4 and TRBJ1-5; TRBD1 matches 9 bases. CDR3 length: 14 amino acids. Losses at the gene ends were 5 bases for V and 7 bases for J; bases not matched to a gene: 6. The CDR3 coding sequence is TGTGCCAGCAGTGGGACAGGGATGATCCAGCCCCAGCATTTT. Amino acids: CASSGTGMIQPQHF.

The chain joins TRBV7-2 to TRBJ2-1; 8 positions match TRBD1. After removal of 1 base from V and 7 bases from J, the junction contained 9 bases not matched to a gene. Germline V gene sequence: CDR1 SGHTA, CDR2 FQGNSA. The CDR3 runs to 16 residues. The CDR3 here is CASSLVLGRGRNEQFF. In DNA, the CDR3 is TGTGCCAGCAGCTTAGTATTGGGCAGGGGGCGGAATGAGCAGTTCTTC.

The chain recombines TRBV28 with TRBJ2-7; 9 nucleotides match TRBD1. This CDR3 is 15 amino acids long. After removal of 6 bases from V and 2 bases from J, the junction contained 8 bases not matched to a gene. Germline loops: CDR1 MDHEN, CDR2 SYDVKM. For the CDR3, the DNA is TGTGCCAGCAGCATCTTCGGACAGGGGACCTACGAGCAGTACTTC. Amino acid sequence: CASSIFGQGTYEQYF. Based on the CDR3 plus reference TRBV28 and TRBJ2-7, the full variable domain is DVKVTQSSRYLVKRTGEKVFLECVQDMDHENMFWYRQDPGLGLRLIYFSYDVKMKEKGDIPEGYSVSREKKERFSLILESASTNQTSMYLCASSIFGQGTYEQYFGPGTRLTVT.

The V gene is TRBV5-4, the J gene TRBJ2-5; D is possibly TRBD2 (5 bases). Trimming removed 0 bases at V and 1 base at J, with 10 bases between. The CDR3 sequence is 15 residues long. Germline CDR1 is SGHNT and CDR2 is YYREEE (reference sequence). This chain's CDR3 is CASSLAADLQETQYF. CDR3 bases: TGTGCCAGCAGCTTGGCAGCGGATCTCCAAGAGACCCAGTACTTC.

The V call is TRBV6-2 or TRBV6-3, the J call TRBJ2-1, with D uncertain. Germline V lookup: CDR1 MNHEY, CDR2 SVGEGT. The CDR3 contains 13 residues. Between the trimmed V and J ends, which lost 2 bases and 7 bases, there was a span of 9 bases. CDR3 protein: CASSYAIGNEQFF. For the CDR3, the DNA is TGTGCCAGCAGTTACGCGATTGGGAATGAGCAGTTCTTC.

V gene TRBV3-1 combines with J gene TRBJ2-5; tentatively, D is TRBD1 (6 bases). The CDR3 runs to 16 residues. CDR1 LGHDT and CDR2 YNNKEL come from the germline V gene (reference sequence). Trimming took 4 bases from V and 3 from J, leaving 18 bases between them. The CDR3 sequence: CASSPSGHSIEETQYF. CDR3 DNA sequence: TGTGCCAGCAGCCCTTCGGGACACAGTATCGAAGAGACCCAGTACTTC.

This clonotype was recorded only once. The V and J genes are TRBV7-9 and TRBJ1-2; D is undetermined. This CDR3 comprises 15 residues. Germline CDR1 is SEHNR and CDR2 is FQNEAQ (reference sequence). V lost 4 bases to trimming and J lost 3 bases, with 15 bases between them. The CDR3 spells CASSSASGRYYGYTF. The CDR3 nucleotides are TGTGCCAGCAGCTCCGCCTCTGGTCGGTACTATGGCTACACCTTC.

The V call is TRBV28, the J call TRBJ2-1; possibly TRBD2 for D (6 bases). Germline CDR1 reads MDHEN; CDR2 reads SYDVKM. The CDR3 extends over 16 amino acids. V lost 7 bases to trimming and J lost 4 bases, with 20 bases between them. The DNA of the CDR3 is TGTGCCAGCATCCCTAGCGAAAACCAAAGGTACAATGAGCAGTTCTTC. As protein: CASIPSENQRYNEQFF. Based on the CDR3 plus reference TRBV28 and TRBJ2-1, the full variable domain is DVKVTQSSRYLVKRTGEKVFLECVQDMDHENMFWYRQDPGLGLRLIYFSYDVKMKEKGDIPEGYSVSREKKERFSLILESASTNQTSMYLCASIPSENQRYNEQFFGPGTRLTVL.

The genes are TRBV2 and TRBJ2-2, with D perhaps TRBD1 (6 bases). CDR3 length: 12 residues. Germline CDR1 is SNHLY and CDR2 is FYNNEI. V lost 8 bases and J 13 bases, leaving 17 bases between the germline ends. The CDR3 here is CASVREGVALFF. The CDR3 coding sequence is TGTGCCAGCGTCCGAGAGGGGGTAGCGCTGTTTTTT. Complete variable domain (other parts from reference TRBV2 and TRBJ2-2): EPEVTQTPSHQVTQMGQEVILRCVPISNHLYFYWYRQILGQKVEFLVSFYNNEISEKSEIFDDQFSVERPDGSNFTLKIRSTKLEDSAMYFCASVREGVALFFGEGSRLTVL.

The V gene is TRBV7-2, the J gene TRBJ2-7; D is unresolved. In germline, CDR1 is SGHTA, CDR2 FQGNSA. The V end was cut by 0 bases, the J end by 0 bases, with 6 bases between. This CDR3 region has 14 residues. The DNA for the CDR3 is TGTGCCAGCAGCTTAGCGGTCATCTCCTACGAGCAGTACTTC. It codes for CASSLAVISYEQYF.

The chain employs TRBV7-9 and TRBJ2-7; weak D call: TRBD2 (5 bases). This CDR3 comprises 14 residues. V dropped 2 bases and J dropped 3 bases, with 11 bases sitting between them. Germline CDR1 reads SEHNR; CDR2 reads FQNEAQ (reference sequence). In DNA, the CDR3 is TGTGCCAGCAGCTTACGCGGCGGGTACTACGAGCAGTACTTC. Translated: CASSLRGGYYEQYF.

This chain connects TRBV21-1 to TRBJ2-2; the table's D call, TRBD1, has no DNA check behind it. TRBV21-1 is a known pseudogene. The CDR3 runs to 16 residues. This chain's CDR3 is CASSKDGGGNTGELFF. Written as DNA, the CDR3 is TGTGCCAGCAGCAAAGACGGTGGGGGGAACACCGGGGAGCTGTTTTTT.

Regarding this clonotype: A read error may produce the germline difference seen at one junction end. This rearrangement joins TRBV6-5 to TRBJ1-5; D call uncertain. In germline, CDR1 is MNHEY, CDR2 SVGAGI. The CDR3 is made up of 15 amino acids. Written as DNA, the CDR3 is TGTGCCAGCGGTTACTCCGGGATAACTAATCAGCCCCAGCATTTT. This gives the protein CASGYSGITNQPQHF.

The chain couples TRBV20-1 to TRBJ2-1; D perhaps matches TRBD1 (7 bases). Germline V gene sequence: CDR1 DFQATT, CDR2 SNEGSKA (reference sequence). Deletions cut 5 bases from V and 0 bases from J, with 14 bases between. The CDR3 length is 15 residues. This chain's CDR3 is CSASQGGSSYNEQFF. CDR3 DNA: TGCAGTGCTTCCCAGGGGGGTAGCTCCTACAATGAGCAGTTCTTC.

The chain joins TRBV5-1 to TRBJ2-5, with D unclear. V was trimmed by 2 bases and J by 1 base, leaving 12 bases between them. Germline assignment: CDR1 SGHRS and CDR2 YFSETQ. The CDR3 runs to 15 residues. CDR3 nucleotides: TGCGCCAGCAGCTTTCGGACGGGTTTCCAAGAGACCCAGTACTTC. This gives the protein CASSFRTGFQETQYF.

The gene calls are TRBV5-1 and TRBJ2-5; the match to TRBD1 covers 9 bases. Trimming took 5 bases from V and 5 from J; bases not matched to a gene: 10. The CDR3 is 15 amino acids. CDR1 and CDR2 (germline): SGHRS, YFSETQ. As DNA, the CDR3 is TGCGCCAGCAGGGGCGGACAGGGGAAGGGGGAGACCCAGTACTTC. Encoded protein: CASRGGQGKGETQYF.

The genes are TRBV15 and TRBJ2-7; 10 positions agree with TRBD1. With 3 bases clipped from V and 11 bases from J, the junction kept 10 bases outside the gene matches. CDR3 length: 14 residues. In germline, CDR1 is LNHNV, CDR2 YYDKDF (reference sequence). CDR3 DNA sequence: TGTGCCACCAGCAGCGGGGACAGGGGCTATGGGAAGTACTTC. Translating gives CATSSGDRGYGKYF.

Notes on this clonotype: The junction shows a germline mismatch at one end, possibly a read error. The V call is TRBV7-7, the J call TRBJ2-1, with 7 nucleotides matching TRBD2. Germline CDR1 is SSHAT and CDR2 is FNYEAQ (reference sequence). The CDR3 spans 13 residues. The chain's CDR3 is CASSRSGDVVQFF. The CDR3 DNA reads TGTGCTAGCAGTAGGAGCGGGGATGTGGTGCAGTTCTTC.

The sample holds one count of this clonotype. The CDR3 nucleotides are TGTGCCACCAGTGACCCTAACAGGGGAGGGACAGATACGCAGTATTTT. The encoded protein is CATSDPNRGGTDTQYF. The genes are TRBV24-1 and TRBJ2-3; D may be TRBD1 or TRBD2 (7 bases each). CDR3 length: 16 amino acids. Germline V gives CDR1 KGHDR, CDR2 SFDVKD. Between the trimmed V and J ends, which lost 4 bases and 3 bases, there was a span of 16 bases.

The chain links TRBV6-1 to TRBJ2-7, with 9 bases that match TRBD1. V lost 2 bases, J lost 2 bases, and 4 bases stayed unmatched. The CDR3 is made up of 15 amino acids. Per the germline V gene, CDR1 is MNHNS and CDR2 is SASEGT. The DNA of the CDR3 is TGTGCCAGCAGTGAAACGGGGGACAGGGCCTACGAGCAGTACTTC. It yields the protein CASSETGDRAYEQYF.

This chain uses TRBV12-3 or TRBV12-4 with TRBJ1-2; TRBD1 aligns across 9 bases. V shed 5 bases, J shed 4 bases, and the junction held 8 bases outside the gene matches. The CDR3 sequence is 15 residues long. The CDR3 sequence: CASSPGTGRSYGYTF. CDR3 nucleotide sequence: TGTGCCAGCAGTCCCGGGACAGGGAGGAGCTATGGCTACACCTTC.

This chain joins TRBV28 and TRBJ2-7; D perhaps matches TRBD2 (5 bases). The V gene's germline CDR1 is MDHEN and CDR2 SYDVKM. V was pared by 7 bases and J by 3 bases, with 16 bases between. The CDR3 is made up of 14 amino acids. This CDR3 reads CASKTGGGGYEQYF. Written as DNA, the CDR3 is TGTGCCAGCAAGACGGGCGGAGGAGGCTACGAGCAGTACTTC.

The chain employs TRBV6-6 and TRBJ2-7, with 8 bases aligning to TRBD1. The CDR3 extends over 13 amino acids. Per germline, CDR1 MNHNY and CDR2 SVGAGI (reference sequence). The ends lost 4 bases at V and 2 bases at J; junction bases unmatched: 1. The CDR3 spells CASSLTGAYEQYF. The CDR3 region has the DNA TGTGCCAGCAGTTTGACAGGGGCCTACGAGCAGTACTTC.

The chain recombines TRBV5-1 with TRBJ2-3; D unresolved. The CDR3 consists of 15 residues. Germline V gene lookup returns CDR1 SGHRS and CDR2 YFSETQ. Trimming pared 1 base from V and 2 bases from J, leaving 11 bases between. The CDR3 DNA sequence: TGCGCCAGCAGCTTGATTCCCACGACCACAGATACGCAGTATTTT. It is translated as CASSLIPTTTDTQYF.